This T cell receptor beta chain stems from a study of cytomegalovirus exposure and HLA in healthy donors (dated by TCRdb to 2016 to 2017). Turning to the overall study: An earlier analysis of about 560 of the donors reported about 280 Gb of sequence data and 117 million unique TCR beta sequences obtained from 150 million to 200 million T cells. Genome-wide SNP genotypes for about three fifths of the roughly 670 donors were used in a later genetic analysis, which treated that subset as a discovery cohort. Because of strong linkage in the cohort, 5 or 6 DR-DQ haplotypes were treated as single units for association and clustering. Typing coverage varied by locus: roughly 629-640 donors for A, B, C, DRB1 and DQB1; approximately 560 for DQA1; 600 to 610 for DPA1; approximately 490 for DPB1. Of the approximately 370 genotyped donors, roughly 76% were placed in the genetic ancestry cluster associated with self-reported Caucasian donors. To study patterns of TCR occurrence, a later analysis re-analyzed previously published TCR beta repertoires from around 700 donors and added high-resolution HLA genotyping. The later analysis used no new phenotypic data to find candidate immune exposures, relying instead on TCR beta sequences and their occurrence across donors. To predict cytomegalovirus infection status, the study combined high-throughput TCR immunosequencing, statistical association of individual TCRs with disease status, and machine learning. In an earlier analysis of 550 to 700 of the donors, high-throughput TCR beta sequencing was used to judge whether each TCR beta V gene segment behaved as functional or pseudogenic. Class I and class II HLA loci were covered by the typing at four-digit resolution. The study used immunosequencing to profile the T cell repertoires of approximately 630 subjects and linked those repertoires to cytomegalovirus serostatus. All discovery cohort repertoires had been generated using a single sequencing platform. Besides the first cohort of 666 subjects, a separate validation cohort made up of roughly 130 different subjects was used. Among 398 genotyped donors of the cohort, an average of about 240,000 unique TCR beta nucleotide sequences were sequenced per donor, about a sixth of them non-productive. The study was designed to test whether signatures of past pathogen exposure could be identified by cataloging public T cell receptors. An early release that covered some 630 HLA-typed donors contained approximately 300 gigabases of sequencing data and tens of millions of unique TCR sequences. Alongside the repertoire data, information on donor age, sex, ethnicity and CMV serostatus was compiled.

Library creation used the immunoSEQ multiplex PCR assay. For the multiplex PCR, a mixture combining 60 forward primers for TCR Vbeta segments and 13 reverse primers for TCR Jbeta segments was used. A multiplex PCR assay on genomic DNA amplified the CDR3 region of rearranged TCR beta genes. On the Illumina HiSeq System, the amplified TCR beta libraries were sequenced as 87-base-pair reads. The paper's processing steps were these. Across the 500 to 700 repertoires, a later analysis counted 78 million or so unique TCR beta chains, 8.5 million to 12 million of which were shared by at least two donors. Raw reads were error-corrected and collapsed into unique sequences with a nearest-neighbor algorithm that merged closely related sequences to remove PCR and sequencing errors. To assign V, D and J gene segments, CDR3 sequences were aligned to IMGT reference sequences. Each retained sequence needed at least a six-nucleotide match to both a V gene segment and a J gene segment. A rearrangement counted as productive if the CDR3 had no stop codons and remained in frame with V and J, and every other rearrangement counted as non-productive. CDR3 was defined according to IMGT convention as the region running from the second conserved V-encoded cysteine to the conserved J-encoded phenylalanine. In an earlier analysis of more than 550 of the donors, sequences lacking an unambiguous match to a single V gene segment were excluded. An earlier analysis of a few hundred of the donors called V segments functional above 56.7% productive rearrangements and segregating when the between-donor standard deviation exceeded 5%. To diagnose cytomegalovirus status from the catalog of TCR beta chain sequences, a statistical classification framework was built. V and J gene assignment, in a later analysis, came from comparing TCR nucleotide sequences with IMGT/GENE-DB human TR gene sequences. A later analysis assigned CDR3 sequences and most-parsimonious VDJ recombination scenarios with the TCRdist pipeline. A later analysis defined each TCR beta chain by its CDR3 amino acid sequence plus V-gene family, and excluded reads lacking a unique V-gene family. As a way to deal with suspected cross-contamination and a sequencing artifact, a later analysis dropped 450 to 600 nucleotide sequences that were highly shared and had low generation probability. For each public chain, a later analysis derived a clonal expansion index from normalized ranks of inferred template counts within each repertoire. Generation probabilities in a later analysis came from a VDJ recombination model fitted to out-of-frame rearrangements, and those results were checked against IGoR. In a later analysis, TCR-TCR, TCR-HLA and TCR-CMV co-occurrence was scored with hypergeometric tests, and a repertoire-size bias correction was applied to TCR pairs. In a later analysis, false discovery rates were estimated by permuting HLA or CMV assignments 20 times. In a later analysis, co-occurring TCRs were grouped using DBSCAN, with TCRdist sequence similarity added in when clustering inside HLA-allele-positive subsets. Repertoires with fewer than 30,000 or more than 120,000 public chains were left out of co-occurrence clustering, as were about 5 repertoires with anomalous nucleotide sharing. TCRdb provides this immuneACCESS table in a form limited to in-frame rearrangements. Some clones are lacking; in checked studies, under half of them reflect an unresolved V gene, and why the rest are absent is not known. D and trimming were read from the DNA, whereas the V and J calls and clone size are those reported in that table. In this sample the table shows around 170,000 clones, about 78% of which occur a single time. In total, the top ten clones hold over 2% of the sample.

Study-wide conclusions, independent of this receptor: Broadly in line with IMGT annotations, most TCR beta V segments showed up in productive rearrangements about 87% or about 30% of the time in an earlier analysis of roughly 590 of the donors. When HLA alleles, especially DR and DQ, strongly co-occurred, attributing TCR associations to individual alleles was difficult. The earlier analysis of 450 to 700 of the donors excluded fewer than 20 rarely observed V segments, including chromosome 9 orphons, because counts were too low. Across donors, most TCR sequences were observed very rarely, whereas some public TCRs were present in many individuals. Because HLA typing was unavailable for some donors at each locus, only the typed subset was used in association tests. The sequencing pipeline was judged likely to have produced a cluster of highly shared sequence variants as a technical artifact. Some IMGT-functional V segments, including TRBV6-2 and TRBV6-3, could not be distinguished by the 87-base-pair reads and were therefore excluded. In a later genetic analysis, fewer N-insertions in productive TCRs were reported among donors in an Asian-associated ancestry cluster than the approximately 710-donor mean. Sequencing depth was assumed to be roughly uniform across donors in the presence/absence analyses, though that assumption may not hold. According to a later analysis, most CMV-associated TCR beta chains appeared to be HLA-restricted, and the HLA associations seemed to be driven largely by CMV exposure. The authors suggested that the approach could potentially be extended to other disease states and immunological phenotypes. V-gene and J-gene trimming of TCR beta chains was associated with a missense DCLRE1C variant in a later genetic analysis, and the association was replicated in an independent cohort. Correlated functional status among segregating V segments might reflect linkage disequilibrium, but an unknown experimental factor could not be ruled out. A later analysis reported that several top co-occurrence clusters appeared linked to parvovirus B19, influenza, CMV and Epstein-Barr virus. In a later analysis, the rate of TCR association differed among HLA loci, with DRB1 alleles having the most associated TCRs and HLA-C alleles having the fewest. In this cohort, only TCR beta chains were sequenced, and detectable features were limited by the absence of alpha or paired-chain data. In vitro tests confirmed that a few of the cytomegalovirus-associated TCR beta chains recognize cytomegalovirus antigens. In both the original and validation cohorts, the classifier was reported to diagnose cytomegalovirus status with high specificity and sensitivity. In a later analysis, HLA-associated TCR beta chains showed more clonal expansion and lower generation probabilities than non-associated chains that were equally common. The study listed 164 TCR beta chains as associated with cytomegalovirus. A further reported finding was that TCR beta sequences accurately predicted the HLA-A and HLA-B alleles for most subjects in the first cohort. Immune exposure information for the cohort was limited to CMV serostatus. Specific HLA alleles were associated with over 15,000 TCR beta sequences at a false discovery rate of 0.05 in a later analysis.

This clone has a handful of counts. The specificity of this receptor is unknown. Per-base quality was not reported, and no clone a single base away is much larger than it. V trim: 0 bases; J trim: 3 bases; unmatched bases: 5. The CDR3 goes from the cysteine to the phenylalanine over 17 residues. The sequence is cut down to CDR3 DNA, 51 bases in frame from base 1. CDR1 SGHNT and CDR2 YYREEE are derived from the germline V gene (reference sequence). In total, approximately 690 healthy bone marrow donors made up the cohort. At the time of sampling, all cohort members were nominally healthy, though unrecorded immune exposures were likely present. The donor was CMV seronegative and was included in the group of 352 seronegative cohort members. A peripheral blood sample was provided by each donor, and peripheral blood mononuclear cells were used for TCR beta sequencing. Genomic DNA was extracted from the blood cell samples with the Qiagen DNeasy Blood Extraction Kit.

Source material: PBMCs. This chain is built from TRBV5-4 and TRBJ1-4; a stretch of 10 junction bases matches TRBD1. The receptor was derived from a man aged 55 to 70 in good health and CMV-seronegative. The CDR3 reads as follows: CASSLGGTGAANEKLFF. The nucleotides are TGTGCCAGCAGCTTGGGGGGGACAGGGGCGGCTAATGAAAAACTGTTTTTT.